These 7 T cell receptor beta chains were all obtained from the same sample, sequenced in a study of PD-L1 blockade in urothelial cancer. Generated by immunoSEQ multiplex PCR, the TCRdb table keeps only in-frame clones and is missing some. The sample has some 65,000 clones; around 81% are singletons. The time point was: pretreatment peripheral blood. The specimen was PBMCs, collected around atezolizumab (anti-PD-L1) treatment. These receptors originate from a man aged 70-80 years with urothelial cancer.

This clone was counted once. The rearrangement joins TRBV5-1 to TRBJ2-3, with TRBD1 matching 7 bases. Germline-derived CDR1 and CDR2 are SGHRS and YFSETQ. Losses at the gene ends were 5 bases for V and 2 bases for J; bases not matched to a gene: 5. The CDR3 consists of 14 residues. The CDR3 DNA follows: TGCGCCAGCAGTCCTGGACAGGACACAGATACGCAGTATTTT. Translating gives CASSPGQDTDTQYF. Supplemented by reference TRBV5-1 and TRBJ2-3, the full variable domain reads KAGVTQTPRYLIKTRGQQVTLSCSPISGHRSVSWYQQTPGQGLQFLFEYFSETQRNKGNFPGRFSGRQFSNSRSEMNVSTLELGDSALYLCASSPGQDTDTQYFGPGTRLTVL.

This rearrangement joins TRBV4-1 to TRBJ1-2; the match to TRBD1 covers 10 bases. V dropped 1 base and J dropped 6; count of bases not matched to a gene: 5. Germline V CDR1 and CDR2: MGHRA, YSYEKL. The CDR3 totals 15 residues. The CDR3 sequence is CASSQGQGALNGYTF. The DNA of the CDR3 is TGCGCCAGCAGCCAAGGACAGGGGGCGCTTAATGGCTACACCTTC.

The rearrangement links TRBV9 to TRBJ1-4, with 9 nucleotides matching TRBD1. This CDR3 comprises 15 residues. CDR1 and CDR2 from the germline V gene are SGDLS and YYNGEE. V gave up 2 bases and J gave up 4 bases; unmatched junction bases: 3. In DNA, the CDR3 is TGTGCCAGCAGCGTCGGGACAGGGATTAATGAAAAACTGTTTTTT. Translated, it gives CASSVGTGINEKLFF.

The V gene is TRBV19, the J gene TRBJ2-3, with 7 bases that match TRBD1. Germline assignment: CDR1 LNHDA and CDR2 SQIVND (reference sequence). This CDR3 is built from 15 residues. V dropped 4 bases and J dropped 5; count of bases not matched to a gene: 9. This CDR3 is CASSTPTGLGDTQYF. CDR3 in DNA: TGTGCCAGTAGTACCCCGACAGGGTTGGGAGATACGCAGTATTTT.

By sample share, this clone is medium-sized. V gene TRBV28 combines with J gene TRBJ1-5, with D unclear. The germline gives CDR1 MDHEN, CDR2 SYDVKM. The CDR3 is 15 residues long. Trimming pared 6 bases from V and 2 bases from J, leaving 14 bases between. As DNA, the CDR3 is TGTGCCAGCAGCCGCGGGGTGGAAGGCAATCAGCCCCAGCATTTT. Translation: CASSRGVEGNQPQHF.

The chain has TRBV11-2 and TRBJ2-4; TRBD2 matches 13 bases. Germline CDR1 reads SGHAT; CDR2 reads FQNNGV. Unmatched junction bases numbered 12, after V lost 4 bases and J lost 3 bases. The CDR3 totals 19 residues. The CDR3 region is CASSYPWTSGSANKNIQYF. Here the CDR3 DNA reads TGTGCCAGCAGCTACCCCTGGACTAGCGGGAGTGCTAACAAAAACATTCAGTACTTC.

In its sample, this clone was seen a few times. CDR3 DNA: TGTGCCAGCAGCAAAATTAACAGGGGGAACCCCACTGAAGCTTTCTTT. Protein sequence: CASSKINRGNPTEAFF. This chain joins TRBV21-1 and TRBJ1-1; TRBD1, the D gene given by the table, was not confirmed from the DNA. TRBV21-1 is marked as a pseudogene. There are 16 residues in the CDR3.